This entry lists 27 T cell receptor beta chains sequenced from one sample in a study of blood T cell repertoires in COVID-19. Some clones are missing from TCRdb's copy, which holds only in-frame ones; the method was immunoSEQ multiplex PCR. The table records under 300,000 clones, under 85% of them present only once. The sequenced sample was peripheral blood. These receptor sequences come from a woman between 40 and 55 years old with active or convalescent COVID-19.

J is TRBJ2-2 and V is TRBV7-9; 11 bases are shared with TRBD1. CDR1 is SEHNR and CDR2 is FQNEAQ in the germline V gene (reference sequence). V shed 0 bases, J shed 7 bases, and the junction held 7 bases outside the gene matches. The CDR3 totals 17 residues. CDR3: CASSLARDRGRDGELFF. The CDR3 DNA reads TGTGCCAGCAGCTTAGCGCGGGACAGGGGGAGGGACGGGGAGCTGTTTTTT.

The chain recombines TRBV5-1 with TRBJ1-1; TRBD1 matches 10 bases. Germline trimming cut 4 bases from V and 5 bases from J; bases unmatched to any gene: 11. The CDR3 length is 16 residues. The germline CDR1 and CDR2 sequences are SGHRS and YFSETQ. CDR3 in DNA: TGCGCCAGCAGCGAGAGACAGGGGGCGTCGGGTACTGAAGCTTTCTTT. Its translation is CASSERQGASGTEAFF.

The rearrangement uses TRBV9 and TRBJ1-2; D is uncertain. The germline gives CDR1 SGDLS, CDR2 YYNGEE. V lost 0 bases and J lost 0, with 12 bases in between. The CDR3 consists of 16 residues. This CDR3 is CASSVEDKLPNYGYTF. DNA of the CDR3: TGTGCCAGCAGCGTAGAAGACAAGTTGCCTAACTATGGCTACACCTTC.

This clone was picked up one time. The chain carries TRBV6-5 and TRBJ1-2; TRBD1 might be the D (6 bases). Trimming removed 8 bases at V and 2 bases at J, with 18 bases between. Germline V gene lookup returns CDR1 MNHEY and CDR2 SVGAGI. The CDR3 extends over 15 amino acids. In DNA form, the CDR3 reads TGTGCCAGCGGAGACAGGATGAACCTCAACTATGGCTACACCTTC. This translates into CASGDRMNLNYGYTF.

The chain couples TRBV24-1 to TRBJ2-3, with D possibly TRBD1 on 6 matching bases. V gave up 3 bases and J gave up 3 bases, with 15 bases separating them. The CDR3 has 16 residues. The germline V gene has CDR1 KGHDR and CDR2 SFDVKD. The CDR3 nucleotides read TGTGCCACCAGTGATCTTCAGGGGTTCAAGACAGATACGCAGTATTTT. It codes for CATSDLQGFKTDTQYF.

This clone was counted a single time. The junction departs from the called germline gene at one end, perhaps through a read error. CDR3 sequence: CASSLEAGGLVTQYF. The DNA for the CDR3 is TGTGCTAGCAGCCTAGAAGCGGGGGGTCTGGTAACCCAGTACTTC. This rearrangement joins TRBV7-7 to TRBJ2-5; 9 positions match TRBD2. Per the germline V gene, CDR1 is SSHAT and CDR2 is FNYEAQ (reference sequence). This CDR3 is built from 15 residues.

The chain has TRBV30 and TRBJ2-7; the match to TRBD1 covers 8 bases. V trimming: 5 bases; J trimming: 0 bases; junction bases outside the gene matches: 9. The germline V gene encodes CDR1 GTSNPN and CDR2 SVGIG (reference sequence). This CDR3 contains 15 residues. The CDR3 DNA follows: TGTGCCTGGGGGAGGCGGGACAGGTTCTCCTACGAGCAGTACTTC. Its translation: CAWGRRDRFSYEQYF.

In its sample, this clone was seen once. V and J are TRBV7-2 and TRBJ1-1, with D perhaps matching TRBD1 (6 bases). The germline gives CDR1 SGHTA, CDR2 FQGNSA. The CDR3 length is 15 residues. Trimming shortened V by 3 bases and J by 0 bases, and 11 bases separated the two germline ends. Here the CDR3 reads CASSFSGTLNTEAFF. Here the CDR3 DNA reads TGTGCCAGCAGCTTTTCCGGGACATTGAACACTGAAGCTTTCTTT. The variable domain in full, with the rest retrieved from reference TRBV7-2 and TRBJ1-1, is GAGVSQSPSNKVTEKGKDVELRCDPISGHTALYWYRQSLGQGLEFLIYFQGNSAPDKSGLPSDRFSAERTGGSVSTLTIQRTQQEDSAVYLCASSFSGTLNTEAFFGQGTRLTVV.

CDR3 in DNA: TGTGCCAGCAGCCTTAAATCCGGGTATAATTCACCCCTCCACTTT. Amino acids: CASSLKSGYNSPLHF. This chain links TRBV11-2 with TRBJ1-6; D is ambiguous. This CDR3 is built from 15 residues. V shed 5 bases and J shed 4 bases, with 12 bases lying between them. Germline CDR1 reads SGHAT; CDR2 reads FQNNGV.

This chain joins TRBV30 and TRBJ2-4; 7 nucleotides line up with TRBD1. V was pared by 3 bases and J by 9 bases, with 8 bases of the junction left unmatched. The CDR3 covers 13 residues. Germline CDR1 is GTSNPN and CDR2 is SVGIG (reference sequence). The CDR3 region has the DNA TGTGCCTGGAGCAAGGGGGCCCTGCCCATTCAGTACTTC. This translates into CAWSKGALPIQYF.

The V call is TRBV21-1, the J call TRBJ2-7; the DNA was not compared with TRBD2, the D call given in the table. TRBV21-1 is noted as a pseudogene. There are 14 residues in the CDR3. CDR3 in amino acids: CASSYNRLAGEQYV. CDR3 coding DNA: TGTGCCAGCAGCTACAATAGACTAGCTGGCGAGCAGTACGTC.

This chain links TRBV7-7 with TRBJ1-1; D remains ambiguous. The CDR3 is 15 amino acids. Germline CDR1 is SSHAT and CDR2 is FNYEAQ (reference sequence). The germline V and J ends were trimmed by 1 base and 4 bases, with 13 bases remaining between them. The DNA of the CDR3 is TGTGCCAGCAGCTTAGTACCCAGGCAGGCCACTGAAGCTTTCTTT. Translation gives CASSLVPRQATEAFF.

V and J are TRBV4-2 and TRBJ2-4; TRBD2 might be the D (5 bases). V shed 3 bases and J shed 0 bases, with 15 bases lying between them. The CDR3 loop spans 17 amino acids. CDR1 LGHNA and CDR2 YNFKEQ come from the germline V gene. CDR3 loop: CASSQRRAALAKNIQYF. CDR3 coding DNA: TGTGCCAGCAGCCAGAGGAGAGCGGCCTTAGCCAAAAACATTCAGTACTTC.

V and J are TRBV12-3 or TRBV12-4 and TRBJ2-3; D is possibly TRBD1 (5 bases). The V and J ends lost 5 bases and 9 bases respectively, with 9 bases between them. CDR3 length: 11 residues. The CDR3 DNA follows: TGTGCCAGCAGTCCGAAGGGGACGCAGTATTTT. Residues: CASSPKGTQYF.

This sequence joins TRBV5-1 and TRBJ2-3, with 9 positions matching TRBD2. The CDR3 contains 16 residues. V trimming: 0 bases; J trimming: 3 bases; junction bases outside the gene matches: 5. Germline V gene sequence: CDR1 SGHRS, CDR2 YFSETQ. The CDR3 sequence: CASSLAPAGGTDTQYF. The CDR3 nucleotides are TGCGCCAGCAGCTTGGCCCCAGCGGGGGGTACAGATACGCAGTATTTT.

The gene calls are TRBV28 and TRBJ2-5; 8 nucleotides line up with TRBD1. J lost 4 bases, V lost 4 bases, and 11 bases had no gene match. Germline V CDR1 and CDR2: MDHEN, SYDVKM. The CDR3 is 16 amino acids. The CDR3 loop reads CASSSPRQGTRETQYF. The DNA of the CDR3 is TGTGCCAGCAGTTCACCCCGACAGGGGACCCGAGAGACCCAGTACTTC.

J is TRBJ1-6 and V is TRBV14, with 7 bases that match TRBD1. The germline CDR1 and CDR2 sequences are SGHDN and FVKESK. This CDR3 region has 15 residues. J was trimmed by 0 bases and V by 8 bases; bases with no gene match: 4. CDR3 nucleotides: TGTGCCAGCGCCCCAGGGGGCTCCTATAATTCACCCCTCCACTTT. Residues: CASAPGGSYNSPLHF.

There are a few counts of this clone. The chain recombines TRBV6-1 with TRBJ2-7, with TRBD1 as a possible D gene (6 bases). V lost 0 bases and J lost 3, with 15 bases in between. Germline V gene sequence: CDR1 MNHNS, CDR2 SASEGT. CDR3 length: 16 amino acids. In nucleotides, the CDR3 is TGTGCCAGCAGTGAAGCCATGGCAGGGGCGGGCTACGAGCAGTACGTC. This translates into CASSEAMAGAGYEQYV.

This clone was seen a single time. CDR3 bases: TGTGCCGTCGAGAGGGGGACCTACGAGCAGTACTTC. This sequence encodes CAVERGTYEQYF. This chain joins TRBV6-5 and TRBJ2-7, with TRBD1 as a possible D gene (6 bases). The CDR3 has 12 residues. Trimming cost V 11 bases and J 2 bases, with 13 bases left between them. Germline-derived CDR1 and CDR2 are MNHEY and SVGAGI.

The V and J genes are TRBV6-6 and TRBJ2-1; 9 positions agree with TRBD1. This CDR3 contains 16 residues. CDR1 MNHNY and CDR2 SVGAGI come from the germline V gene (reference sequence). V was clipped by 0 bases and J by 8 bases; unmatched bases: 8. The CDR3 is CASSYSTGTGIHEQFF. Here the CDR3 DNA reads TGTGCCAGCAGTTACTCGACCGGGACAGGGATACATGAGCAGTTCTTC.

This chain uses TRBV7-9 with TRBJ2-1; 11 bases fit TRBD2. Looked up from germline, CDR1 is SEHNR and CDR2 is FQNEAQ (reference sequence). The CDR3 spans 15 residues. V shed 5 bases and J 7 bases; nucleotides not matched to a gene: 7. CDR3 protein: CASSKTSGGINEQFF. In nucleotides, the CDR3 is TGTGCCAGCAGCAAAACTAGCGGGGGAATTAATGAGCAGTTCTTC.

Within the sample, this clone is medium-sized. The V gene is TRBV6-4, the J gene TRBJ2-3; 10 bases are a match to TRBD1. With V trimmed by 0 bases and J by 4 bases, 1 base remained unmatched. The CDR3 runs to 15 residues. CDR1 is MRHNA, CDR2 SNTAGT, per germline. The DNA of the CDR3 is TGTGCCAGCAGTGACTCGACAGGGGGCGCAGATACGCAGTATTTT. Amino acid sequence: CASSDSTGGADTQYF.

CDR3: CASSQGFGGGGSEAFF. The CDR3 DNA is TGTGCCAGCAGCCAAGGTTTTGGCGGGGGCGGATCTGAAGCTTTCTTT. This sequence joins TRBV3-1 (or the pseudogene TRBV3-2) and TRBJ1-1; maybe TRBD1 (6 bases). V was trimmed by 1 base and J by 6 bases, leaving 18 bases between them. This CDR3 is 16 amino acids long. Per the germline V gene, CDR1 is LGHDT and CDR2 is YNNKEL (reference sequence).

V and J are TRBV15 and TRBJ2-7; 7 bases are shared with TRBD2. The CDR3 spans 16 residues. CDR1 is LNHNV and CDR2 is YYDKDF in the germline V gene (reference sequence). V trimming: 0 bases; J trimming: 7 bases; junction bases outside the gene matches: 12. CDR3 amino acids: CATSRDLAGWGGEQYV. In DNA, the CDR3 is TGTGCCACCAGCAGAGATCTGGCAGGGTGGGGAGGGGAGCAGTACGTC.

This clone was counted between two and nine times. At the DNA level, this CDR3 is encoded by other sequences in the same sample as well. CDR3 in amino acids: CASSLSGDTQYF. DNA of the CDR3: TGTGCCAGCAGCCTCAGCGGTGATACGCAGTATTTT. V usage is TRBV3-1 (or the pseudogene TRBV3-2) and J usage is TRBJ2-3; TRBD2 is a possible D gene (5 bases). Per germline, CDR1 LGHDT and CDR2 YNNKEL (reference sequence). The CDR3 extends over 12 amino acids. The V gene lost 4 bases and the J gene lost 6 bases, with 8 bases spanning the gap.

The V gene is TRBV6-5, the J gene TRBJ2-1; TRBD1 matches 7 bases. Germline V gene data show CDR1 as MNHEY and CDR2 as SVGAGI. J gave up 10 bases and V 2 bases, and 11 bases lay outside the gene matches. The CDR3 spans 15 residues. The CDR3 coding sequence is TGTGCCAGCAGTTACGGTACAGGGGATTATGGGGAGCAGTTCTTC. Translated, it gives CASSYGTGDYGEQFF.

This chain connects TRBV28 to TRBJ2-4, with D possibly TRBD1 on 5 matching bases. CDR1 is MDHEN and CDR2 is SYDVKM in the germline V gene. The CDR3 is 16 amino acids. Deletions cut 5 bases from V and 0 bases from J, with 14 bases between. CDR3 region: CASSLRTRQAKNIQYF. The CDR3 DNA follows: TGTGCCAGCAGTCTACGGACAAGGCAAGCCAAAAACATTCAGTACTTC.